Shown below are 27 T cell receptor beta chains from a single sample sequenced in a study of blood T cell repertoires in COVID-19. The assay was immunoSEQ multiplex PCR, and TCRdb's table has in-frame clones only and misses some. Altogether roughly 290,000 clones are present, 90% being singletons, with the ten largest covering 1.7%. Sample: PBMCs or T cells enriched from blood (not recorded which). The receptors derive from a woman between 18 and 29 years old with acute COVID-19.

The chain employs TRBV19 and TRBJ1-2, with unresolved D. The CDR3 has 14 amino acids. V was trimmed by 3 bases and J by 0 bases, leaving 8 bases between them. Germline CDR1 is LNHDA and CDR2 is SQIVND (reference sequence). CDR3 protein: CASSMLATNYGYTF. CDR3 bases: TGTGCCAGTAGTATGTTGGCAACTAACTATGGCTACACCTTC.

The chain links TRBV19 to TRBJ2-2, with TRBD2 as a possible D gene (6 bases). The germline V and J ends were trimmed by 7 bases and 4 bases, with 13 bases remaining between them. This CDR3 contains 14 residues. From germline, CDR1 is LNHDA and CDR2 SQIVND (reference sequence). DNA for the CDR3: TGTGCCAGTACGCGCGGAGCGGGCACCGGGGAGCTGTTTTTT. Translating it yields CASTRGAGTGELFF.

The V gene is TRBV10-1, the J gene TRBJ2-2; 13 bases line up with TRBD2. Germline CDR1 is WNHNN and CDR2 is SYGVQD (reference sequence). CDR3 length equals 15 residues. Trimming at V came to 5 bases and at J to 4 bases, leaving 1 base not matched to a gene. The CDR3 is CASSRLAGGTGELFF. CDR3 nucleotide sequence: TGCGCCAGCAGTCGACTAGCGGGAGGCACCGGGGAGCTGTTTTTT.

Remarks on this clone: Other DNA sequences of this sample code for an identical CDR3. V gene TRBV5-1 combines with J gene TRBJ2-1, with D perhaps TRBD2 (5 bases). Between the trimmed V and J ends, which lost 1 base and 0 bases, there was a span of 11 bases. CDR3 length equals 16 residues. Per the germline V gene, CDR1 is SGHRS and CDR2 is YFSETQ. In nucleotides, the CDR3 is TGCGCCAGCAGCTTGATCAGCGGAAGCTCCTACAATGAGCAGTTCTTC. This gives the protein CASSLISGSSYNEQFF.

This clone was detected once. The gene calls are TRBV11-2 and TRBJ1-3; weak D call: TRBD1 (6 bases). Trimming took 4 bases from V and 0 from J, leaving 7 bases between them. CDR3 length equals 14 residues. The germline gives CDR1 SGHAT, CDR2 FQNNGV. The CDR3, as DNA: TGTGCCAGCAGCTGGACAGACTCTGGAAACACCATATATTTT. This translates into CASSWTDSGNTIYF.

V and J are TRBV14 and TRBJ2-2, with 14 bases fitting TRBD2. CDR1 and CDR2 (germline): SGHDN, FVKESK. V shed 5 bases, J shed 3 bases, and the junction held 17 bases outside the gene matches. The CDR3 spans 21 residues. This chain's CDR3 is CASSSTGLAGDRYRDTGELFF. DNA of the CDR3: TGTGCCAGCAGCTCGACGGGACTAGCGGGAGATCGATATAGAGACACCGGGGAGCTGTTTTTT. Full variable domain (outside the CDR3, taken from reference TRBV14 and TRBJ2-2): EAGVTQFPSHSVIEKGQTVTLRCDPISGHDNLYWYRRVMGKEIKFLLHFVKESKQDESGMPNNRFLAERTGGTYSTLKVQPAELEDSGVYFCASSSTGLAGDRYRDTGELFFGEGSRLTVL.

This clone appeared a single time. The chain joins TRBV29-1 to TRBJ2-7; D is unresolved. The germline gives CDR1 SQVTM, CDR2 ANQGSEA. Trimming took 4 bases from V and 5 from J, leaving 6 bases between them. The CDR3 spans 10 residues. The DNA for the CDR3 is TGCAGCGTTGCTGAGGACGAGCAGTACTTC. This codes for CSVAEDEQYF.

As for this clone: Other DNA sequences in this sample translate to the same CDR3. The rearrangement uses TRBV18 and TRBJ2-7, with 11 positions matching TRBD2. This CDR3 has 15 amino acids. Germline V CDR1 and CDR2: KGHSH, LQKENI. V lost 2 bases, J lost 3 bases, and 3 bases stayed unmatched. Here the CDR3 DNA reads TGTGCCAGCTCACCATCTAGCGGGAGGAGCTACGAGCAGTACTTC. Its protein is CASSPSSGRSYEQYF.

For the CDR3, the DNA is TGTGCCAGCAGCCGACAGGCTGCCTCGGAGACCCAGTACTTC. It is translated as CASSRQAASETQYF. This sequence joins TRBV3-1 (or the pseudogene TRBV3-2) and TRBJ2-5, with D maybe TRBD1 (6 bases). Germline CDR1 LGHDT, CDR2 YNNKEL (reference sequence). The CDR3 contains 14 residues. The germline V and J ends were trimmed by 4 bases and 5 bases, with 14 bases remaining between them.

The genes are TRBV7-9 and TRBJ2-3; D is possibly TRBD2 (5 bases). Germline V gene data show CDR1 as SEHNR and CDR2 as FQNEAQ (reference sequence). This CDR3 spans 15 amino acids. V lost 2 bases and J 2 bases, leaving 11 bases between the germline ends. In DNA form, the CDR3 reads TGTGCCAGCAGCTTAAACGGGATTTTCACAGATACGCAGTATTTT. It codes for CASSLNGIFTDTQYF.

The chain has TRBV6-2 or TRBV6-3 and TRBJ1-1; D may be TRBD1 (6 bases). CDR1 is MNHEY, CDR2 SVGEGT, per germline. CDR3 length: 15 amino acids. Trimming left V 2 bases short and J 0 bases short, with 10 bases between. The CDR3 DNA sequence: TGTGCCAGCAGTTACCTGGACAGATTGAACACTGAAGCTTTCTTT. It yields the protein CASSYLDRLNTEAFF.

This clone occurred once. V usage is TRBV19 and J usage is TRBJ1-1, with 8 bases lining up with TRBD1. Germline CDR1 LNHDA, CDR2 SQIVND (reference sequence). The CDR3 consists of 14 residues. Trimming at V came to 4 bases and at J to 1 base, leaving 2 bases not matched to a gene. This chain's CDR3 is CASSTGTGNTEAFF. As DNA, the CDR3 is TGTGCCAGTAGTACCGGGACAGGGAACACTGAAGCTTTCTTT. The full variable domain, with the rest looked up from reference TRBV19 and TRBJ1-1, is DGGITQSPKYLFRKEGQNVTLSCEQNLNHDAMYWYRQDPGQGLRLIYYSQIVNDFQKGDIAEGYSVSREKKESFPLTVTSAQKNPTAFYLCASSTGTGNTEAFFGQGTRLTVV.

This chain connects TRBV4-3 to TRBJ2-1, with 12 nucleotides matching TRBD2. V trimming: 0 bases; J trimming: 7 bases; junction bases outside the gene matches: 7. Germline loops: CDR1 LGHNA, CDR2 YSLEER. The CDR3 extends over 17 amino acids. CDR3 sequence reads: CASSQDVLAGGGNEQFF. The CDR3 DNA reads TGCGCCAGCAGCCAAGATGTGCTAGCGGGAGGGGGGAATGAGCAGTTCTTC.

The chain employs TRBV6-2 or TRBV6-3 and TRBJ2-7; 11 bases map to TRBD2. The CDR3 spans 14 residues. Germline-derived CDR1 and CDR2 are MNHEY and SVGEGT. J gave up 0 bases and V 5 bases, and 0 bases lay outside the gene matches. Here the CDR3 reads CASSTSGSSYEQYF. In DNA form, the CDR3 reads TGTGCCAGCAGTACTAGCGGGAGCTCCTACGAGCAGTACTTC.

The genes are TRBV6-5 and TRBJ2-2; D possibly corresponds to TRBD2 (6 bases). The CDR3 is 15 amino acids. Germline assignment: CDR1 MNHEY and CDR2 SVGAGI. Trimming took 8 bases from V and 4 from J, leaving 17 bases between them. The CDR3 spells CASRTPGTRTGELFF. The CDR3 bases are TGTGCCAGCCGAACCCCCGGGACTCGCACCGGGGAGCTGTTTTTT.

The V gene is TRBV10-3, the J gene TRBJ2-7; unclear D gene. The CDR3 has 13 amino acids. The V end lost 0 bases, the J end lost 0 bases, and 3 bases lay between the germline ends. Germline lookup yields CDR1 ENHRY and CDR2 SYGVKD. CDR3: CAISESSSYEQYF. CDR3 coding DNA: TGTGCCATCAGTGAGTCTAGCTCCTACGAGCAGTACTTC.

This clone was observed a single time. The CDR3 reads CASGPQDTEAFF. The CDR3, as DNA: TGTGCTAGTGGTCCCCAGGACACTGAAGCTTTCTTT. The chain recombines TRBV12-5 with TRBJ1-1; D gene ambiguous. The CDR3 has 12 residues. Per germline, CDR1 LGHNT and CDR2 FRNRAP. V gave up 5 bases and J gave up 3 bases, with 7 bases separating them.

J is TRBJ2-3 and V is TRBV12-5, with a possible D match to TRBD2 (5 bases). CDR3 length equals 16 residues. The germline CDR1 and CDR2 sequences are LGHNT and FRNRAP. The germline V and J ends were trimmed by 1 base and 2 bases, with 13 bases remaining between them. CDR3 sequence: CASGLGLAPHTDTQYF. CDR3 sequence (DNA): TGTGCTAGTGGTTTGGGGCTAGCTCCCCACACAGATACGCAGTATTTT.

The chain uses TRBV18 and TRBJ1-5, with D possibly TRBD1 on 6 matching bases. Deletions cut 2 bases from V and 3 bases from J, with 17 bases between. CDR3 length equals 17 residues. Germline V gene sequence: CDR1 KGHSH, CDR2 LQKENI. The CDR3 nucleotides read TGTGCCAGCTCACCAACAGGGTCCAGAGGAAACAATCAGCCCCAGCATTTT. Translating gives CASSPTGSRGNNQPQHF.

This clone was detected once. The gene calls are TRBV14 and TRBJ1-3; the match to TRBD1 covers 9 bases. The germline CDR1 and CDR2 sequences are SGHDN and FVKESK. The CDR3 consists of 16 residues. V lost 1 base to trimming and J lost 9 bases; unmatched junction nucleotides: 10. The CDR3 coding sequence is TGTGCCAGCAGCCAAGTAACCGGGACAGGGACGAGCACCATATATTTT. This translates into CASSQVTGTGTSTIYF.

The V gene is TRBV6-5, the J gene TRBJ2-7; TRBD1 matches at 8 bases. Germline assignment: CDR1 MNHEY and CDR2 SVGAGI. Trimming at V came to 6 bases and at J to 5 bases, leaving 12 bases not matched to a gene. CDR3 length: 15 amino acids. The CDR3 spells CASRQSGTGRHEQYF. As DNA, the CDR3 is TGTGCCAGCAGACAGTCAGGGACAGGTCGCCACGAGCAGTACTTC.

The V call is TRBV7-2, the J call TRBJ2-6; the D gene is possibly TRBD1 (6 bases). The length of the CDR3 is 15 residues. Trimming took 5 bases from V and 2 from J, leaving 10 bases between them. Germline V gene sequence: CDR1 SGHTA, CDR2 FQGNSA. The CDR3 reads CASSNRATGANVLTF. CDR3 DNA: TGTGCCAGCAGCAACAGGGCTACTGGGGCCAACGTCCTGACTTTC. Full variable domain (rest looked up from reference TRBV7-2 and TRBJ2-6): GAGVSQSPSNKVTEKGKDVELRCDPISGHTALYWYRQSLGQGLEFLIYFQGNSAPDKSGLPSDRFSAERTGGSVSTLTIQRTQQEDSAVYLCASSNRATGANVLTFGAGSRLTVL.

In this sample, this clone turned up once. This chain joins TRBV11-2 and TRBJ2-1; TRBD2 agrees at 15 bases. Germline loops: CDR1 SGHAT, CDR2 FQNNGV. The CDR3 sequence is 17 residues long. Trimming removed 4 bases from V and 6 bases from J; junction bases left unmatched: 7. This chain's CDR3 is CASSSGLAGGTRNEQFF. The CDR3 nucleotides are TGTGCCAGCAGCTCAGGACTAGCGGGAGGGACACGCAATGAGCAGTTCTTC.

CDR3 bases: TGTGCCAGCAGTTCTGGAACTAGCGGGACCGTGGGTGGGTTCTTC. Its translation is CASSSGTSGTVGGFF. The rearrangement uses TRBV28 and TRBJ2-1; 10 bases agree with TRBD2. Looked up from germline, CDR1 is MDHEN and CDR2 is SYDVKM. V lost 4 bases to trimming and J lost 15 bases; unmatched junction nucleotides: 15. The CDR3 contains 15 residues.

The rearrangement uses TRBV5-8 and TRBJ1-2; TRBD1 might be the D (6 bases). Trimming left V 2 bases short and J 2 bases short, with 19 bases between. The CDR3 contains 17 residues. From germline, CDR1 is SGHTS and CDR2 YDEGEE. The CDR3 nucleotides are TGTGCCAGCAGCTTCGATCCTGGACAGAGAAAAAACTATGGCTACACCTTC. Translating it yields CASSFDPGQRKNYGYTF. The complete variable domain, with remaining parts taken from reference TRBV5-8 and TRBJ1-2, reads EAGVTQSPTHLIKTRGQQATLRCSPISGHTSVYWYQQALGLGLQFLLWYDEGEERNRGNFPPRFSGRQFPNYSSELNVNALELEDSALYLCASSFDPGQRKNYGYTFGSGTRLTVV.

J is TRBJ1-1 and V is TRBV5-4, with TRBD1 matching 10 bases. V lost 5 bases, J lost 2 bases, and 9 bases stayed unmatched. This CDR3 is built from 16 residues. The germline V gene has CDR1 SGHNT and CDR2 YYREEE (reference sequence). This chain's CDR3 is CASSRQGARTNTEAFF. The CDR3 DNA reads TGTGCCAGCAGTAGACAGGGGGCGCGGACTAACACTGAAGCTTTCTTT.

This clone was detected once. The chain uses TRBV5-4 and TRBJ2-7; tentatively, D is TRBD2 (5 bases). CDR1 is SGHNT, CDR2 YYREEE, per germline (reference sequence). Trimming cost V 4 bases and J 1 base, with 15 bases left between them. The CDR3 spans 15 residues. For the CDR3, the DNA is TGTGCCAGCAGCCCCGCCCCACAGCGGTCCTACGAGCAGTACTTC. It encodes CASSPAPQRSYEQYF.